Shown below are 8 T cell receptor beta chains from a single sample sequenced in a study of shared clonotypes between healthy human individuals (dated by TCRdb to about 2020). Library creation used the immunoSEQ multiplex PCR assay. TCRdb provides this immuneACCESS table in a form limited to in-frame rearrangements. Some clones are lacking; in checked studies, under half of them reflect an unresolved V gene, and why the rest are absent is not known. The sample records more than 850,000 clones, approximately 78% of which are singletons. Jointly, the top ten make up more than 0.45% of the sample. Material: memory CD4+ T cells from PBMCs. The sample's cell subset or site, from its label and the paper: CD45RA-negative fraction. Every receptor here comes from a man between 18 and 29 years old in good health. Some clones in this sample may be carry-over from other donors' samples.

This clone came up once. The chain uses TRBV28 and TRBJ2-7; D gene unclear. This CDR3 region has 14 residues. V was cut by 3 bases and J by 2 bases, with 11 bases left in between. Germline assignment: CDR1 MDHEN and CDR2 SYDVKM. CDR3 bases: TGTGCCAGCAGTTTCGAAGGCGGAACCTACGAGCAGTACTTC. This encodes CASSFEGGTYEQYF.

This chain links TRBV7-2 with TRBJ1-3; 7 bases align to TRBD1. The CDR3 runs 16 residues. The germline V gene has CDR1 SGHTA and CDR2 FQGNSA. V trimming: 1 base; J trimming: 3 bases; junction bases outside the gene matches: 6. This CDR3 reads CASSLVGTADGNTIYF. CDR3 nucleotides: TGTGCCAGCAGCTTAGTTGGGACAGCAGATGGAAACACCATATATTTT. The whole variable domain, remainder taken from reference TRBV7-2 and TRBJ1-3, is GAGVSQSPSNKVTEKGKDVELRCDPISGHTALYWYRQSLGQGLEFLIYFQGNSAPDKSGLPSDRFSAERTGGSVSTLTIQRTQQEDSAVYLCASSLVGTADGNTIYFGEGSWLTVV.

This chain uses TRBV4-3 with TRBJ1-4; 7 nucleotides align to TRBD1. Per the germline V gene, CDR1 is LGHNA and CDR2 is YSLEER. This CDR3 spans 17 amino acids. J was trimmed by 5 bases and V by 1 base; bases with no gene match: 10. The CDR3 is CASSQVGRGQRNEKLFF. For the CDR3, the DNA is TGCGCCAGCAGCCAAGTAGGGAGGGGACAGCGGAATGAAAAACTGTTTTTT.

A few counts support this clone. This sequence joins TRBV18 and TRBJ1-3; no clear D gene. V was pared by 0 bases and J by 0 bases, with 9 bases between. Germline assignment: CDR1 KGHSH and CDR2 LQKENI. The CDR3 consists of 16 residues. The CDR3 reads CASSPPTGDSGNTIYF. CDR3 in DNA: TGTGCCAGCTCACCACCGACGGGTGACTCTGGAAACACCATATATTTT.

The genes are TRBV6-6 and TRBJ2-2, with D possibly being TRBD1 (5 bases). Per the germline V gene, CDR1 is MNHNY and CDR2 is SVGAGI (reference sequence). Trimming pared 0 bases from V and 6 bases from J, leaving 8 bases between. The CDR3 totals 14 residues. This CDR3 reads CASSYSQGAGELFF. CDR3 sequence (DNA): TGTGCCAGCAGTTACTCGCAAGGGGCCGGGGAGCTGTTTTTT.

The rearrangement joins TRBV4-1 to TRBJ2-2, with TRBD1 as a possible D gene (6 bases). The CDR3 extends over 15 amino acids. Germline lookup yields CDR1 MGHRA and CDR2 YSYEKL. V was shortened by 4 bases and J by 2 bases, with 11 bases between the two germline ends. CDR3 residues: CASSRGTPNTGELFF. CDR3 coding DNA: TGCGCCAGCAGCCGGGGGACACCAAACACCGGGGAGCTGTTTTTT.

The genes are TRBV10-3 and TRBJ1-5, with D unclear. Per the germline V gene, CDR1 is ENHRY and CDR2 is SYGVKD. The CDR3 has 14 residues. Trimming pared 0 bases from V and 4 bases from J, leaving 7 bases between. The chain's CDR3 is CAISESSPNQPQHF. CDR3 coding DNA: TGTGCCATCAGTGAGTCCAGTCCGAATCAGCCCCAGCATTTT.

This sequence joins TRBV18 and TRBJ2-2; 9 bases line up with TRBD1. There are 16 residues in the CDR3. Trimming took 2 bases from V and 3 from J; bases not matched to a gene: 4. Germline loops: CDR1 KGHSH, CDR2 LQKENI. CDR3 region: CASSPYRGPDTGELFF. The DNA of the CDR3 is TGTGCCAGCTCACCATACAGGGGGCCTGACACCGGGGAGCTGTTTTTT.